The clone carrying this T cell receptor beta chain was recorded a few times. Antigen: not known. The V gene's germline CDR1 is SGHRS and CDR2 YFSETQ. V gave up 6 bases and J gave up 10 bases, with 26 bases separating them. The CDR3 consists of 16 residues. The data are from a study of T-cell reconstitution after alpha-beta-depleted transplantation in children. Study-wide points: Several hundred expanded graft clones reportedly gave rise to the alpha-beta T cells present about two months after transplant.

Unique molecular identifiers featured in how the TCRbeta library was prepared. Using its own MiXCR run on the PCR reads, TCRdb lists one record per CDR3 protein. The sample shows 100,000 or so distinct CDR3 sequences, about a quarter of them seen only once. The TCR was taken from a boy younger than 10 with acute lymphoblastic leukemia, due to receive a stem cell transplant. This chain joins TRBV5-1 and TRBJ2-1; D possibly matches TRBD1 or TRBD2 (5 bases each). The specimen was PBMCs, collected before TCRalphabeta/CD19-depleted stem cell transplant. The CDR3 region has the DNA TGCGCCAGCACAGGCCGTTTGAGGGGCGCTTCTATCGAGCAGTTCTTC. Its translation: CASTGRLRGASIEQFF.